One sample yielded the 29 T cell receptor beta chains listed below, sequenced in a study of CD8 T cells in ankylosing spondylitis. TCRdb itself ran the 5' RACE reads through MiXCR, one entry per CDR3 protein. The profile shows roughly 90,000 distinct CDR3 sequences, about 8.5% of them singletons. Sequenced input: blood, either unsorted or a sorted T cell fraction (not recorded which). The receptors shown here come from a male donor with ankylosing spondylitis or in good health (not recorded which).

This clonotype has a count of ten or more. This chain connects TRBV6-5 to TRBJ2-2, with TRBD2 matching over 7 bases. From germline, CDR1 is MNHEY and CDR2 SVGAGI. The ends lost 0 bases at V and 6 bases at J; junction bases unmatched: 7. This CDR3 contains 16 residues. DNA for the CDR3: TGTGCCAGCAGTTACTCTTCGGGGGGAATGGCCGGGGAGCTGTTTTTT. Residues: CASSYSSGGMAGELFF.

This clonotype has at least ten counts. This chain links TRBV12-3 or TRBV12-4 with TRBJ1-1; weak D call: TRBD1 (5 bases). V was pared by 2 bases and J by 6 bases, with 16 bases between. The CDR3 is 15 residues long. CDR3 sequence (DNA): TGTGCCAGCAGTTTAAGTGGGTCGAGACAGCCTGAAGCTTTCTTT. It encodes CASSLSGSRQPEAFF.

This clonotype was detected many times. The V call is TRBV29-1, the J call TRBJ1-3; no reliable D call. V lost 1 base to trimming and J lost 1 base, with 17 bases between them. The CDR3 contains 17 residues. Germline CDR1 and CDR2: SQVTM and ANQGSEA. CDR3 nucleotide sequence: TGCAGCGTTGAAGGCTACCGGGTTTCGAGTTCTGGAAACACCATATATTTT. Residues: CSVEGYRVSSSGNTIYF.

This clonotype was detected many times. The rearrangement links TRBV7-8 to TRBJ2-2; possible D gene TRBD2, 6 bases. The V end lost 6 bases, the J end lost 7 bases, and 12 bases lay between the germline ends. Germline V gene sequence: CDR1 SGHVS, CDR2 FQNEAQ. This CDR3 contains 13 residues. The CDR3 protein is CASSSPEGGELFF. Written as DNA, the CDR3 is TGTGCCAGCAGTTCCCCGGAGGGCGGGGAGCTGTTTTTT.

This clonotype came up many times. The rearrangement uses TRBV14 and TRBJ1-1; D perhaps matches TRBD1 (5 bases). The V end was cut by 6 bases, the J end by 4 bases, with 27 bases between. Germline CDR1 is SGHDN and CDR2 is FVKESK. There are 18 residues in the CDR3. The DNA of the CDR3 is TGTGCCAGCAGTCGCGGACAAACACCGGCACTTTCGCCCACTGAAGCTTTCTTT. This codes for CASSRGQTPALSPTEAFF.

This clonotype was detected many times. This chain links TRBV18 with TRBJ1-1; D is perhaps TRBD1 (6 bases). V was clipped by 5 bases and J by 0 bases, with 10 bases between them. The germline gives CDR1 KGHSH, CDR2 LQKENI. The CDR3 length is 14 residues. CDR3 bases: TGTGCCAGCTCAAAGGGGGGGATGAACACTGAAGCTTTCTTT. Residues: CASSKGGMNTEAFF.

The table lists this clonotype with many counts. V usage is TRBV15 and J usage is TRBJ2-1; TRBD2 might be the D (5 bases). Deletions cut 1 base from V and 6 bases from J, with 19 bases between. Germline lookup yields CDR1 LNHNV and CDR2 YYDKDF (reference sequence). The CDR3 totals 17 residues. The CDR3 DNA is TGTGCCACCAGCAGAGGCCTTCGAGTTTTTGAGGGCAATGAGCAGTTCTTC. Its translation: CATSRGLRVFEGNEQFF. Combining the CDR3 with reference TRBV15 and TRBJ2-1 gives the whole variable domain DAMVIQNPRYQVTQFGKPVTLSCSQTLNHNVMYWYQQKSSQAPKLLFHYYDKDFNNEADTPDNFQSRRPNTSFCFLDIRSPGLGDTAMYLCATSRGLRVFEGNEQFFGPGTRLTVL.

In its sample, this clonotype was seen many times. The chain links TRBV20-1 to TRBJ1-4; D ambiguous. CDR3 length: 15 residues. Germline CDR1 and CDR2: DFQATT and SNEGSKA (reference sequence). The CDR3 sequence: CSLRQHSTTNEKLFF. CDR3 sequence (DNA): TGCAGCCTCCGGCAGCACTCGACAACTAATGAAAAACTGTTTTTT.

This clonotype was observed many times. The chain links TRBV7-9 to TRBJ2-6, with D unclear. V gave up 3 bases and J gave up 4 bases, with 19 bases separating them. CDR1 and CDR2 (germline): SEHNR, FQNEAQ (reference sequence). The CDR3 is 18 amino acids. The CDR3 nucleotides are TGTGCCAGCAGCTTTCGAGAGGCCGCCTATGCAGGGGCCAACGTCCTGACTTTC. Translating it yields CASSFREAAYAGANVLTF.

This clonotype was detected many times. For the CDR3, the DNA is TGCGCCAGCAGCCCAGGACGGGCCTCTCTCAATCAGCCCCAGCATTTT. Translation gives CASSPGRASLNQPQHF. This chain connects TRBV5-1 to TRBJ1-5, with unresolved D. This CDR3 contains 16 residues. Trimming cost V 4 bases and J 3 bases, with 17 bases left between them. CDR1 SGHRS and CDR2 YFSETQ come from the germline V gene.

Many counts were recorded for this clonotype. The chain employs TRBV6-2 or TRBV6-3 and TRBJ2-2, with TRBD2 identical over 13 bases. Germline assignment: CDR1 MNHEY and CDR2 SVGEGT. J lost 4 bases, V lost 5 bases, and 4 bases had no gene match. CDR3 size: 16 residues. The CDR3 bases are TGTGCCAGCAGTCTACTAGCGGGGGGGCCCACCGGGGAGCTGTTTTTT. Translation gives CASSLLAGGPTGELFF.

This clonotype was seen repeatedly, ten times or more. The chain is built from TRBV4-3 and TRBJ1-5, with 7 bases aligning to TRBD1. Trimming took 3 bases from V and 5 from J; bases not matched to a gene: 1. The CDR3 totals 13 residues. CDR1 is LGHNA, CDR2 YSLEER, per germline. CDR3 in amino acids: CASSQTGYQPQHF. CDR3 sequence (DNA): TGCGCCAGCAGCCAGACAGGGTATCAGCCCCAGCATTTT.

This clonotype showed up just once. This chain joins TRBV30 and TRBJ1-2, with D unresolved. The V gene's germline CDR1 is GTSNPN and CDR2 SVGIG (reference sequence). V lost 0 bases to trimming and J lost 3 bases, with 14 bases between them. This CDR3 has 15 residues. The CDR3 protein is CAWSVRRQDYYGYTF. CDR3 DNA: TGTGCCTGGAGTGTACGGAGGCAGGACTACTATGGCTACACCTTC.

Comments on this clonotype: Sequence at one end of the junction differs from germline and may be a read error. V gene TRBV29-1 combines with J gene TRBJ2-1, with D tentatively TRBD1 (6 bases). From germline, CDR1 is SQVTM and CDR2 ANQGSEA. This CDR3 is built from 10 residues. The CDR3 DNA reads as TGCAGCGCCAAACGGGACATGGAGGTCTTC. Translated, it gives CSAKRDMEVF.

This clonotype appeared many times. The rearrangement joins TRBV12-3 or TRBV12-4 to TRBJ1-1; a weak D match, TRBD1 (5 bases). CDR3 length: 14 amino acids. Deletions cut 6 bases from V and 4 bases from J, with 15 bases between. CDR3 DNA: TGTGCCAGCAGACCGAACGGGGCCGCCACTGAAGCTTTCTTT. Amino acid sequence: CASRPNGAATEAFF.

This clonotype was seen repeatedly, ten times or more. The J gene is TRBJ2-7, the V gene TRBV12-3 or TRBV12-4; perhaps D is TRBD1 or TRBD2 (5 bases each). The CDR3 covers 13 residues. Trimming stripped 7 bases from V and 3 bases from J, with 13 bases between. CDR3 protein: CASTWGTSYEQYF. Written as DNA, the CDR3 is TGTGCCAGCACCTGGGGGACCAGCTACGAGCAGTACTTC.

The table lists this clonotype with many counts. The V call is TRBV6-1, the J call TRBJ1-3; D is uncertain. Trimming pared 3 bases from V and 1 base from J, leaving 10 bases between. CDR1 and CDR2 (germline): MNHNS, SASEGT. This CDR3 region has 15 residues. The CDR3 loop reads CASSDPTLSGNTIYF. For the CDR3, the DNA is TGTGCCAGCAGTGACCCAACTCTTTCTGGAAACACCATATATTTT.

This clonotype was found many times. V is TRBV10-1 and J is TRBJ2-3; 10 bases align to TRBD2. Per germline, CDR1 WNHNN and CDR2 SYGVQD (reference sequence). CDR3 size: 15 residues. The junction had 6 bases not matched to a gene; V was cut back by 8 bases and J by 1 base. DNA of the CDR3: TGCGCCAGCGGCGAAGGGACTAGCGGCACAGATACGCAGTATTTT. It yields the protein CASGEGTSGTDTQYF.

As to this clonotype: A much bigger clone sits one base away, suggesting this may be a read error. The chain couples TRBV30 to TRBJ2-3; 8 positions match TRBD1. Per the germline V gene, CDR1 is GTSNPN and CDR2 is SVGIG (reference sequence). The CDR3 runs 14 residues. J was trimmed by 5 bases and V by 2 bases; bases with no gene match: 6. CDR3 in DNA: TGTGCCTGGAGTACAGGGGGGAACGAAGATACGCAGTATTTT. This gives the protein CAWSTGGNEDTQYF.

In its sample, this clonotype was seen many times. J is TRBJ2-5 and V is TRBV11-3; TRBD2 aligns across 11 bases. V trimming: 5 bases; J trimming: 2 bases; junction bases outside the gene matches: 10. The CDR3 has 17 residues. Looked up from germline, CDR1 is SGHNT and CDR2 is YENEEA. CDR3 in amino acids: CASSTRSLAGEQETQYF. CDR3 DNA: TGTGCCAGCAGCACCCGATCACTAGCGGGGGAACAAGAGACCCAGTACTTC.

In this sample, this clonotype turned up many times. This chain joins TRBV7-6 and TRBJ2-2; TRBD1 matches at 8 bases. This CDR3 is built from 15 residues. V lost 1 base and J lost 7; bases outside the gene matches: 5. Germline assignment: CDR1 SGHVS and CDR2 FNYEAQ. The CDR3, as DNA: TGTGCCAGCAGCTTAGACGACAGGGGCGGCGGGGAGCTGTTTTTT. The encoded protein is CASSLDDRGGGELFF.

The chain joins TRBV29-1 to TRBJ2-1; TRBD2 aligns across 12 bases. CDR1 and CDR2 (germline): SQVTM, ANQGSEA. V was pared by 6 bases and J by 6 bases, with 3 bases of the junction left unmatched. The CDR3 sequence is 13 residues long. CDR3 nucleotides: TGCAGCGTCGTGACTAGCGGGAGCAATGAGCAGTTCTTC. Its translation is CSVVTSGSNEQFF.

This clonotype was detected once. A much larger clonotype is one base distant, so this may be a read error. This chain links TRBV7-2 with TRBJ1-4; a weak D match, TRBD1 (6 bases). Per the germline V gene, CDR1 is SGHTA and CDR2 is FQGNSA. CDR3 length equals 12 residues. This CDR3 reads CANSSAQGVLFF. CDR3 in DNA: TGTGCCAACAGCTCAGCACAGGGTGTGCTGTTTTTT.

This clonotype has at least ten counts. The chain links TRBV4-3 to TRBJ2-7, with D unresolved. CDR1 and CDR2 (germline): LGHNA, YSLEER. Trimming took 4 bases from V and 2 from J, leaving 9 bases between them. This CDR3 has 13 amino acids. Written as DNA, the CDR3 is TGCGCCAGCAGCCGATCAATAGCCTACGAGCAGTACTTC. Protein product: CASSRSIAYEQYF.

This clonotype has only a few counts. The chain combines TRBV11-2 with TRBJ2-2; D gene ambiguous. Trimming took 1 base from V and 3 from J, leaving 9 bases between them. The germline CDR1 and CDR2 sequences are SGHAT and FQNNGV. The CDR3 totals 15 residues. CDR3 DNA sequence: TGTGCCAGCAGCTTAGGGATCTACTACACCGGGGAGCTGTTTTTT. This sequence encodes CASSLGIYYTGELFF.

This clonotype was counted many times. This chain joins TRBV4-3 and TRBJ2-2, with a tentative D call TRBD2 (6 bases). V shed 6 bases and J shed 5 bases, with 19 bases lying between them. CDR3 length: 16 amino acids. The germline CDR1 and CDR2 sequences are LGHNA and YSLEER. The CDR3 nucleotides read TGCGCCAGCAGACGACTTGGGACGGGAGTAACCGGGGAGCTGTTTTTT. The encoded protein is CASRRLGTGVTGELFF.

There are many counts of this clonotype. This chain uses TRBV6-2 or TRBV6-3 with TRBJ2-7, with 8 bases aligning to TRBD2. This CDR3 is 16 amino acids long. With V trimmed by 7 bases and J by 3 bases, 14 bases remained unmatched. Germline assignment: CDR1 MNHEY and CDR2 SVGEGT. The CDR3: CASTLNSGRAYYEQYF. CDR3 bases: TGTGCCAGCACCCTGAATTCCGGGAGGGCCTACTACGAGCAGTACTTC.

This clonotype was seen many times. The rearrangement uses TRBV20-1 and TRBJ2-5; TRBD1 matches at 7 bases. CDR3 size: 13 residues. Germline V gives CDR1 DFQATT, CDR2 SNEGSKA (reference sequence). J was trimmed by 1 base and V by 3 bases; bases with no gene match: 2. The DNA of the CDR3 is TGCAGTGCTAGGTGGACAGGCCAAGAGACCCAGTACTTC. Protein: CSARWTGQETQYF.

The rearrangement links TRBV7-2 to TRBJ1-3, with D possibly being TRBD1 (5 bases). Between the trimmed V and J ends, which lost 5 bases and 8 bases, there was a span of 16 bases. This CDR3 is built from 14 residues. Germline V gives CDR1 SGHTA, CDR2 FQGNSA. The chain's CDR3 is CASSAQGNLDTIYF. As DNA, the CDR3 is TGTGCCAGCAGCGCCCAGGGTAATCTGGACACCATATATTTT.